Listed here are 26 T cell receptor beta chains from one sample, sequenced in a study of cytomegalovirus exposure and HLA in healthy donors. The PCR ran on 60 Vbeta and 13 Jbeta primers. Some clones are missing from TCRdb's copy, which holds only in-frame ones; the method was immunoSEQ multiplex PCR. This table has 110,000 to 150,000 clones, about 73% appearing once. Sequences were obtained from PBMCs. The receptors were gathered from an older woman in good health and CMV-seropositive.

The chain uses TRBV9 and TRBJ2-6; TRBD1 agrees at 7 bases. V lost 3 bases to trimming and J lost 0 bases; unmatched junction nucleotides: 12. This CDR3 region has 19 residues. CDR1 is SGDLS, CDR2 YYNGEE, per germline. In DNA form, the CDR3 reads TGTGCCAGCAGCGCCCTGCCGGGACAGTGGAGCTCTGGGGCCAACGTCCTGACTTTC. Translated, it gives CASSALPGQWSSGANVLTF. Supplemented by reference TRBV9 and TRBJ2-6, the full variable domain reads DSGVTQTPKHLITATGQRVTLRCSPRSGDLSVYWYQQSLDQGLQFLIQYYNGEERAKGNILERFSAQQFPDLHSELNLSSLELGDSALYFCASSALPGQWSSGANVLTFGAGSRLTVL.

The chain links TRBV5-1 to TRBJ2-1; 9 nucleotides line up with TRBD2. Germline assignment: CDR1 SGHRS and CDR2 YFSETQ. Losses at the gene ends were 4 bases for V and 7 bases for J; bases not matched to a gene: 6. The CDR3 spans 14 residues. CDR3 loop: CASSVPAGGNEQFF. CDR3 nucleotides: TGCGCCAGCAGCGTCCCAGCGGGAGGTAATGAGCAGTTCTTC.

V gene TRBV7-9 combines with J gene TRBJ2-5, with TRBD1 as a possible D gene (7 bases). Germline V gives CDR1 SEHNR, CDR2 FQNEAQ (reference sequence). CDR3 size: 15 residues. Trimming pared 5 bases from V and 4 bases from J, leaving 17 bases between. The CDR3 DNA is TGTGCCAGCAGCCAACAGACAGGGACTCGAGAGACCCAGTACTTC. As protein: CASSQQTGTRETQYF.

V usage is TRBV14 and J usage is TRBJ1-1; weak D call: TRBD1 (6 bases). Germline CDR1 is SGHDN and CDR2 is FVKESK. Trimming took 4 bases from V and 1 from J, leaving 16 bases between them. This CDR3 has 16 amino acids. CDR3 residues: CASSPQDRIPNTEAFF. CDR3 sequence (DNA): TGTGCCAGCAGCCCACAGGACAGAATACCGAACACTGAAGCTTTCTTT.

This clone was detected only a few times. This rearrangement joins TRBV28 to TRBJ1-1; TRBD1 matches at 10 bases. The CDR3 contains 16 residues. Germline CDR1 is MDHEN and CDR2 is SYDVKM. After removal of 5 bases from V and 4 bases from J, the junction contained 10 bases not matched to a gene. CDR3 protein: CASSLSYGTGVTEAFF. In DNA form, the CDR3 reads TGTGCCAGCAGTCTTTCGTACGGGACAGGGGTCACTGAAGCTTTCTTT. The whole variable domain, remainder taken from reference TRBV28 and TRBJ1-1, is DVKVTQSSRYLVKRTGEKVFLECVQDMDHENMFWYRQDPGLGLRLIYFSYDVKMKEKGDIPEGYSVSREKKERFSLILESASTNQTSMYLCASSLSYGTGVTEAFFGQGTRLTVV.

The J gene is TRBJ2-1, the V gene TRBV4-1; the match to TRBD2 covers 7 bases. The CDR3 loop spans 17 amino acids. Looked up from germline, CDR1 is MGHRA and CDR2 is YSYEKL. Trimming removed 1 base from V and 7 bases from J; junction bases left unmatched: 13. DNA for the CDR3: TGCGCCAGCAGCCAAGCCCCTAGCGGAGACGCTGGGAATGAGCAGTTCTTC. This translates into CASSQAPSGDAGNEQFF.

The chain employs TRBV7-3 and TRBJ1-1; no firm D call. The CDR3 loop spans 14 amino acids. The germline V gene encodes CDR1 SGHTA and CDR2 FQGTGA. V was pared by 4 bases and J by 3 bases, with 12 bases between. CDR3 loop: CASSSNSMDTEAFF. In DNA form, the CDR3 reads TGTGCCAGCAGCTCCAACTCAATGGACACTGAAGCTTTCTTT.

The chain uses TRBV18 and TRBJ1-1; TRBD1 matches 9 bases. Per the germline V gene, CDR1 is KGHSH and CDR2 is LQKENI. The trim removed 5 bases at V and 7 bases at J, leaving 8 bases unmatched. This CDR3 has 14 residues. The CDR3 sequence: CASSSLTGGHEAFF. For the CDR3, the DNA is TGTGCCAGCTCAAGCCTGACAGGGGGGCATGAAGCTTTCTTT.

This clone was detected only once. The V gene is TRBV29-1, the J gene TRBJ1-2; 7 bases align to TRBD1. The CDR3 has 14 residues. Trimming at V came to 7 bases and at J to 6 bases, leaving 14 bases not matched to a gene. Germline CDR1 SQVTM, CDR2 ANQGSEA. The CDR3 sequence: CSAPLPPGGHGYTF. CDR3 coding DNA: TGCAGCGCGCCCCTACCTCCAGGGGGGCATGGCTACACCTTC.

This clone was seen a single time. The rearrangement uses TRBV29-1 and TRBJ2-1, with 10 bases matching TRBD2. This CDR3 contains 15 residues. Germline CDR1 is SQVTM and CDR2 is ANQGSEA. With 7 bases clipped from V and 1 base from J, the junction kept 7 bases outside the gene matches. The CDR3 loop reads CSAASGSGSYNEQFF. CDR3 sequence (DNA): TGCAGCGCCGCTAGCGGGAGTGGATCCTACAATGAGCAGTTCTTC.

This chain uses TRBV19 with TRBJ2-1; 11 nucleotides agree with TRBD2. The germline gives CDR1 LNHDA, CDR2 SQIVND (reference sequence). Losses at the gene ends were 5 bases for V and 6 bases for J; bases not matched to a gene: 6. The CDR3 is 15 residues long. The CDR3 spells CASSETSGSSNEQFF. CDR3 bases: TGTGCCAGTAGTGAAACTAGCGGGAGTAGCAATGAGCAGTTCTTC.

The chain has TRBV28 and TRBJ2-3; 8 positions match TRBD2. Losses at the gene ends were 11 bases for V and 2 bases for J; bases not matched to a gene: 9. This CDR3 spans 14 amino acids. Germline V gene data show CDR1 as MDHEN and CDR2 as SYDVKM. The CDR3, as DNA: TGTGCCGCTGAAGGCGGGAGGATCACAGATACGCAGTATTTT. This encodes CAAEGGRITDTQYF.

This sequence joins TRBV6-1 and TRBJ2-2, with 10 positions matching TRBD2. V lost 3 bases, J lost 4 bases, and 5 bases stayed unmatched. Germline V lookup: CDR1 MNHNS, CDR2 SASEGT. The CDR3 loop spans 16 amino acids. CDR3 amino acids: CASSEPGLAITGELFF. The CDR3 DNA follows: TGTGCCAGCAGTGAGCCGGGACTAGCGATCACCGGGGAGCTGTTTTTT.

The rearrangement joins TRBV6-5 to TRBJ1-1; D is undetermined. V lost 6 bases and J lost 11, with 16 bases in between. The CDR3 runs 12 residues. CDR1 MNHEY and CDR2 SVGAGI come from the germline V gene. Here the CDR3 DNA reads TGTGCCAGCAGCCGACTAGTGGGCGATGCTTTCTTT. Translating gives CASSRLVGDAFF.

The rearrangement joins TRBV27 to TRBJ2-3, with 13 bases lining up with TRBD2. Unmatched junction bases numbered 6, after V lost 6 bases and J lost 6 bases. Germline CDR1 is MNHEY and CDR2 is SMNVEV (reference sequence). The CDR3 length is 15 residues. The CDR3 nucleotides read TGTGCCAGCAGAGGACTAGCGGGGGTGGGGGATACGCAGTATTTT. It codes for CASRGLAGVGDTQYF.

In this sample, this clone turned up many times. This sequence joins TRBV5-1 and TRBJ1-5; 7 nucleotides agree with TRBD1. Losses at the gene ends were 0 bases for V and 5 bases for J; bases not matched to a gene: 5. This CDR3 comprises 15 residues. The germline gives CDR1 SGHRS, CDR2 YFSETQ. The CDR3: CASSLGDREDQPQHF. In DNA form, the CDR3 reads TGCGCCAGCAGCTTGGGCGACAGGGAAGATCAGCCCCAGCATTTT. Using reference TRBV5-1 and TRBJ1-5 for the parts outside the CDR3, the full variable domain is KAGVTQTPRYLIKTRGQQVTLSCSPISGHRSVSWYQQTPGQGLQFLFEYFSETQRNKGNFPGRFSGRQFSNSRSEMNVSTLELGDSALYLCASSLGDREDQPQHFGDGTRLSIL.

V gene TRBV9 combines with J gene TRBJ2-1, with D unclear. Germline CDR1 is SGDLS and CDR2 is YYNGEE. V dropped 3 bases and J dropped 9 bases, with 16 bases sitting between them. The CDR3 contains 14 residues. The CDR3 DNA is TGTGCCAGCAGCGAGACCCCTCTAGAGTGTGAGCAGTTCTTC. As protein: CASSETPLECEQFF.

The gene calls are TRBV19 and TRBJ1-1; 8 nucleotides line up with TRBD1. Per germline, CDR1 LNHDA and CDR2 SQIVND (reference sequence). The CDR3 consists of 14 residues. Unmatched junction bases numbered 3, after V lost 2 bases and J lost 4 bases. The CDR3 DNA follows: TGTGCCAGTAGTATATATGGACAGGGCACTGAAGCTTTCTTT. Translating it yields CASSIYGQGTEAFF.

This chain connects TRBV5-1 to TRBJ2-1; 10 bases fit TRBD2. Losses at the gene ends were 4 bases for V and 4 bases for J; bases not matched to a gene: 5. CDR3 length: 15 residues. Germline V gene lookup returns CDR1 SGHRS and CDR2 YFSETQ. The CDR3 DNA sequence: TGCGCCAGCAGCGTTAGCGGGAGGAATTACAATGAGCAGTTCTTC. Its protein is CASSVSGRNYNEQFF.

The CDR3: CASSPHRETGGFYNEQFF. The CDR3 nucleotides are TGTGCCAGCAGCCCCCACCGCGAGACAGGGGGCTTCTACAATGAGCAGTTCTTC. The rearrangement uses TRBV7-3 and TRBJ2-1; TRBD1 aligns across 10 bases. The ends lost 5 bases at V and 3 bases at J; junction bases unmatched: 13. Per the germline V gene, CDR1 is SGHTA and CDR2 is FQGTGA. There are 18 residues in the CDR3.

This clone was seen a handful of times. V and J are TRBV19 and TRBJ1-1, with TRBD1 matching over 10 bases. The CDR3 extends over 15 amino acids. Trimming took 3 bases from V and 2 from J; bases not matched to a gene: 3. Germline loops: CDR1 LNHDA, CDR2 SQIVND (reference sequence). The CDR3: CASSILTGGNTEAFF. CDR3 sequence (DNA): TGTGCCAGTAGTATCCTGACAGGGGGCAACACTGAAGCTTTCTTT. The entire variable domain, with the rest obtained from reference TRBV19 and TRBJ1-1, is as follows: DGGITQSPKYLFRKEGQNVTLSCEQNLNHDAMYWYRQDPGQGLRLIYYSQIVNDFQKGDIAEGYSVSREKKESFPLTVTSAQKNPTAFYLCASSILTGGNTEAFFGQGTRLTVV.

V is TRBV19 and J is TRBJ1-1; perhaps TRBD1 as D (5 bases). Deletions cut 7 bases from V and 5 bases from J, with 17 bases between. Germline values: CDR1 LNHDA, CDR2 SQIVND (reference sequence). This CDR3 is 14 amino acids long. The CDR3 region is CASTFWGGRTEAFF. CDR3 DNA sequence: TGTGCCAGTACTTTCTGGGGGGGTAGGACTGAAGCTTTCTTT.

The genes are TRBV5-1 and TRBJ2-1; 12 nucleotides line up with TRBD2. The CDR3 spans 15 residues. V trimming: 7 bases; J trimming: 2 bases; junction bases outside the gene matches: 4. Germline V lookup: CDR1 SGHRS, CDR2 YFSETQ. As DNA, the CDR3 is TGCGCCAGCGAACTAGCGGGAGGTCCCTACAATGAGCAGTTCTTC. As protein: CASELAGGPYNEQFF.

V usage is TRBV7-3 and J usage is TRBJ2-1, with 8 positions matching TRBD2. This CDR3 has 18 amino acids. V shed 1 base and J 7 bases; nucleotides not matched to a gene: 15. Germline loops: CDR1 SGHTA, CDR2 FQGTGA. CDR3 bases: TGTGCCAGCAGCTTAAATCCGGGAGGGCCCTCTTGGGGGAATGAGCAGTTCTTC. Its translation is CASSLNPGGPSWGNEQFF.

V gene TRBV7-8 combines with J gene TRBJ2-1, with TRBD1 identical over 7 bases. CDR3 length: 18 residues. V was clipped by 7 bases and J by 0 bases; unmatched bases: 15. Germline-derived CDR1 and CDR2 are SGHVS and FQNEAQ. The CDR3 nucleotides are TGTGCCAGCATCAATAAGATTAGACAGGGAAGCTCCTACAATGAGCAGTTCTTC. Its protein is CASINKIRQGSSYNEQFF.

The chain combines TRBV6-5 with TRBJ1-2; D is undetermined. The CDR3 consists of 12 residues. Germline CDR1 MNHEY, CDR2 SVGAGI. V lost 1 base and J 7 bases, leaving 7 bases between the germline ends. The CDR3 DNA reads TGTGCCAGCAGTTACTATTCGGGTGGCTACACCTTC. As protein: CASSYYSGGYTF.